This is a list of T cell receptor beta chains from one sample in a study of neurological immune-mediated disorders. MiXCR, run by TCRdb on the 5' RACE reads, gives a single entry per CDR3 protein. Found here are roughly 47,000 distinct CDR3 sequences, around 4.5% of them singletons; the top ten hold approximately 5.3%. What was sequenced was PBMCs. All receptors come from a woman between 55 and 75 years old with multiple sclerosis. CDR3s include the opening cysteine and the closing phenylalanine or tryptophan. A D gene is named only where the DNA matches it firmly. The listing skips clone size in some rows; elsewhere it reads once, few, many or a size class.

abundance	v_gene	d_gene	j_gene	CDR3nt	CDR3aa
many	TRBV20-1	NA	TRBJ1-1	TGCAGTGCTCCTCAGGGGTGGACTGAAGCTTTCTTT	CSAPQGWTEAFF
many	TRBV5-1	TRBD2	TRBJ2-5	TGCGCCAGCAGCTTGCCGGGGGGAGAGACCCAGTACTTC	CASSLPGGETQYF
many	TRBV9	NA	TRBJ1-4	TGTGCCAGCAGCATCCAGACAGGTCCTAATGAAAAACTGTTTTTT	CASSIQTGPNEKLFF
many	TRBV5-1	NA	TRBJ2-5	TGCGCCAGCAGCTTCGGGGACCAAGAGACCCAGTACTTC	CASSFGDQETQYF
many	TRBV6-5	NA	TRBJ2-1	TGTGCCAGCAGTTCCATCAGGGTTAATGAGCAGTTCTTC	CASSSIRVNEQFF
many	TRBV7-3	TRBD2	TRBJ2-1	TGTGCCAGCAGCTCTCTAGCGGGGGGCTTCCCCCATGAGCAGTTCTTC	CASSSLAGGFPHEQFF
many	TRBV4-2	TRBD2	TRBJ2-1	TGTGCCAGCAGTCTAGCGGGGAGCTCCTACAATGAGCAGTTCTTC	CASSLAGSSYNEQFF
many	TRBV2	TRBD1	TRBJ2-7	TGTGCCAGCAGACCCGGGACAGGTTTTTCCGAGCAGTACTTC	CASRPGTGFSEQYF
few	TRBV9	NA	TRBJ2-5	TGTGCCAGCAGCGGACCAACTGCAGAGACCCAGTACTTC	CASSGPTAETQYF
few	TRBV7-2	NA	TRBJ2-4	TGTGCCAGCAGCTTACTGGGACCAAACATTCAGTACTTC	CASSLLGPNIQYF
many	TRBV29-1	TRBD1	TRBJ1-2	TGCAGCGTTAACAGGGGGCCAGGGGGCAACTATGGCTACACCTTC	CSVNRGPGGNYGYTF
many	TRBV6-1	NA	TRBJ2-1	TGTGCCAGCAGTGAAGTGAATGAGCAGTTCTTC	CASSEVNEQFF
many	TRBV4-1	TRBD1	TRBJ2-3	TGCGCCAGCAGCCAAGATCCAAAATTGACAGGGACCAGCACAGATACGCAGTATTTT	CASSQDPKLTGTSTDTQYF
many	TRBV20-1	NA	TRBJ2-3	TGCAGTGCTGGCTCCTGGACAGATCGGACCACAGATACGCAGTATTTT	CSAGSWTDRTTDTQYF
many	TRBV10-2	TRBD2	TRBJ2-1	TGCGCCAGCAGGACTAGCGGGAGCTATGAGCAGTTCTTC	CASRTSGSYEQFF
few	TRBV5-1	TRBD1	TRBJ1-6	TGCGCCAGCAGCCTGGACAGGGGCATACCCCTCCACTTT	CASSLDRGIPLHF
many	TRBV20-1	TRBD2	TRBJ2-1	TGCAGTGCTAGAGATAGGCTAGCGGGGAGCAATGAGCAGTTCTTC	CSARDRLAGSNEQFF
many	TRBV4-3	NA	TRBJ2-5	TGCGCCAGCAGCCAAGGAGCAGGGCGACAAGAGACCCAGTACTTC	CASSQGAGRQETQYF
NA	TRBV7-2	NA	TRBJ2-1	TGTGCCAGCACCGACAGCTACAATGAGCAGTTCTTC	CASTDSYNEQFF
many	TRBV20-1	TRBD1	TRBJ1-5	TGCAGTGCTAGGGGGACAGGGGATCAGCCCCAGCATTTT	CSARGTGDQPQHF
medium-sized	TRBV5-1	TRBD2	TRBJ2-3	TGCGCCAGCTCAGGACTAGCGGGGGAAGAGGATACGCAGTATTTT	CASSGLAGEEDTQYF
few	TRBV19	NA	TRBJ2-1	TGTGCCAGTAGTATAGCTGACTGGTTGGATGAGCAGTTCTTC	CASSIADWLDEQFF
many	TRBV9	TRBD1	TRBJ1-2	TGTGCCAGCAGCGCATTAACCGGGACAGTGACCGATGGCTACACCTTC	CASSALTGTVTDGYTF
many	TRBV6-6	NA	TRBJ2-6	TGTGCCAGCAGTTGGGGGGCCAACGTCCTGACTTTC	CASSWGANVLTF
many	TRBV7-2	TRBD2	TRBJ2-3	TGTGCCAGCAGCACCGGACTAGCGGGGGGTTCCACAGATACGCAGTATTTT	CASSTGLAGGSTDTQYF
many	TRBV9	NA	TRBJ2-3	TGTGCCAGCAGCGCCCACACGGATACGCAGTATTTT	CASSAHTDTQYF
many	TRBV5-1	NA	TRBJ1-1	TGCGCCAGCAGCCCCCGGTCGAACACTGAAGCTTTCTTT	CASSPRSNTEAFF
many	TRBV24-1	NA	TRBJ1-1	TGTGCCACCAGCTGGTGGGGCACTGAAGCTTTCTTT	CATSWWGTEAFF
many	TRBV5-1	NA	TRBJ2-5	TGCGCCAGCAGCTTGCAGGGAACGGAGACCCAGTACTTC	CASSLQGTETQYF
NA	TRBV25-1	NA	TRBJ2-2	TGTGCCAGCAGTGAGGTGTCAAACACCGGGGAGCTGTTTTTT	CASSEVSNTGELFF
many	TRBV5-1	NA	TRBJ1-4	TGCGCCAGCAGCTCCGGGAATGAAAAACTGTTTTTT	CASSSGNEKLFF
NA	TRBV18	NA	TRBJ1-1	TGTGCCAGCTCCTCCCAGACGAACACTGAAGCTTTCTTT	CASSSQTNTEAFF
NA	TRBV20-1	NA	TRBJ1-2	TGCAGTGCTAGGGGAATCCAACGGTCGTATAACTATGGCTACACCTTC	CSARGIQRSYNYGYTF
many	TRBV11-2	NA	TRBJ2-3	TGTGCCAGCAGCTTAGAGCCCCCAGATACGCAGTATTTT	CASSLEPPDTQYF
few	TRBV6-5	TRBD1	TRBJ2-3	TGTGCCAGCAGGACGACAGGGGGGACAGATACGCAGTATTTT	CASRTTGGTDTQYF
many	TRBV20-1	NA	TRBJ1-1	TGCAGTGCTAGAGGTGGGCAGGGGAACACTGAAGCTTTCTTT	CSARGGQGNTEAFF
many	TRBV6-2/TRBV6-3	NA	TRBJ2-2	TGTGCCAGCAGTTACTCCGGACTGAAGAACACCGGGGAGCTGTTTTTT	CASSYSGLKNTGELFF
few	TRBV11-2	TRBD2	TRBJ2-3	TGTGCCAGCAGCTTAGGGGAGGGGGATACGCAGTATTTT	CASSLGEGDTQYF
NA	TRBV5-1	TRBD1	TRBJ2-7	TGCGCCAGCAGCCCCACCGGGACAGGGTACAACGAGCAGTACTTC	CASSPTGTGYNEQYF
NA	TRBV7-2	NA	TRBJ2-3	TGTGCCAGCAGCTTAACATCACAGCCTAGCACAGATACGCAGTATTTT	CASSLTSQPSTDTQYF
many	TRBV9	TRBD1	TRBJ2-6	TGTGCCAGCAGCGACCCGACAGGGGTGGCCGGGGCCAACGTCCTGACTTTC	CASSDPTGVAGANVLTF
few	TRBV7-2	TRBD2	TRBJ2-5	TGTGCCAGCAGCCTAGGGCGGGGGGCGTTGGAGACCCAGTACTTC	CASSLGRGALETQYF